This entry describes one T cell receptor (beta chain). Its antigen is not identified. The study ran its PCR with 60 Vbeta and 13 Jbeta primers. Here immunoSEQ multiplex PCR was the method, and the copy in TCRdb shows in-frame clones only, minus some. The sample yields around 140,000 clones, around 80% seen once. These data are taken from a study of cytomegalovirus exposure and HLA in healthy donors. Study-level points and caveats: Indistinguishability led to the exclusion of some V segments, TRBV6-2 and TRBV6-3 included.

The CDR3 loop spans 14 amino acids. Germline CDR1 and CDR2: MNHNY and SVGAGI (reference sequence). V dropped 6 bases and J dropped 4; count of bases not matched to a gene: 5. J is TRBJ2-3 and V is TRBV6-6, with 9 positions matching TRBD2. Sample: PBMCs. The origin of this receptor is a female donor in good health and CMV-seropositive. The CDR3 region has the DNA TGTGCCAGCAGAAAGGCGGGGGGGGCAGATACGCAGTATTTT. This translates into CASRKAGGADTQYF.